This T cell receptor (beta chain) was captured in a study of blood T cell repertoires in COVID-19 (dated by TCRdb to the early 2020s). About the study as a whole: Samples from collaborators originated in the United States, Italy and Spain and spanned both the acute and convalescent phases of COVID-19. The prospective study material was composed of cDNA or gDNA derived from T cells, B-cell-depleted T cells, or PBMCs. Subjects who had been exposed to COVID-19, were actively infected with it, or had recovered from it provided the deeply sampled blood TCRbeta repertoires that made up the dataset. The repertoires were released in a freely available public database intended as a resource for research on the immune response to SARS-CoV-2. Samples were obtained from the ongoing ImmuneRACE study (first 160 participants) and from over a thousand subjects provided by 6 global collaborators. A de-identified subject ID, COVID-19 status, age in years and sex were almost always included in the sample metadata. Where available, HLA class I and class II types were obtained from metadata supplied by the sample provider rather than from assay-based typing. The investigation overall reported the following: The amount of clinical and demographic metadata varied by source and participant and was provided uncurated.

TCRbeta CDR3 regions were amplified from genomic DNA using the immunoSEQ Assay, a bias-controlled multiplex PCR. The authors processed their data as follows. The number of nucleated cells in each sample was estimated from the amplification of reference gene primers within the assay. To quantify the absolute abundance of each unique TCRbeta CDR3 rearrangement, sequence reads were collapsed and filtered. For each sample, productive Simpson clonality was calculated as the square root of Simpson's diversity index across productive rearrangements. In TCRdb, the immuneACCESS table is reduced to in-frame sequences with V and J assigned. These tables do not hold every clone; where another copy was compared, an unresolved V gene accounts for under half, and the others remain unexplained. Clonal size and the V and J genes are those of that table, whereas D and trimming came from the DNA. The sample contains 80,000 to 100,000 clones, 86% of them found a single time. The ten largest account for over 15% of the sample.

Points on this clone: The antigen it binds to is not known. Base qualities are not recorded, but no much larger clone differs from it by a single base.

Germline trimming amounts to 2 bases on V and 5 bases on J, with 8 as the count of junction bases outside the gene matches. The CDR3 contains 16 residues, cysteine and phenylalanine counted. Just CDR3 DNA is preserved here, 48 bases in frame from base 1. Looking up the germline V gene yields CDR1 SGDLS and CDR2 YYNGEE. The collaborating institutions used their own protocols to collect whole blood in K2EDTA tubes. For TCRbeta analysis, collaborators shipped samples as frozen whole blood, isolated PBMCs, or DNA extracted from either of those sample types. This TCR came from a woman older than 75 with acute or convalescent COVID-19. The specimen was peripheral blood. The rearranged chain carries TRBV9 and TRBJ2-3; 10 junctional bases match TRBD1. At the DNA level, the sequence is TGTGCCAGCAGCGTCGTGACAGGGGGCAGTTTAGATACGCAGTATTTT. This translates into CASSVVTGGSLDTQYF.